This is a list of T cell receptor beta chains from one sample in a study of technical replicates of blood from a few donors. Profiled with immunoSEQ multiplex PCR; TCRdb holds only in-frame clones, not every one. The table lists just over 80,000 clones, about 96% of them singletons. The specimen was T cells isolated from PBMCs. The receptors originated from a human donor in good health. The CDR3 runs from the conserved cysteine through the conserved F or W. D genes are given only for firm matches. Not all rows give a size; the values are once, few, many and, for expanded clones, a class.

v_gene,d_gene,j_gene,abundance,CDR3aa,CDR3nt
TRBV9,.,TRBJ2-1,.,CASSVGASASYNEQFF,TGTGCCAGCAGCGTAGGGGCTAGCGCCTCCTACAATGAGCAGTTCTTC
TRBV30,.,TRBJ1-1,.,CAWSVLLPEAFF,TGTGCCTGGAGTGTATTACTTCCTGAAGCTTTCTTT
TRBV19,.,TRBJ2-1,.,CASIHRSVDEQFF,TGTGCCAGTATCCATCGATCGGTGGATGAGCAGTTCTTC
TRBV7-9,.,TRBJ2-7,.,CASSLQGDEQYF,TGTGCCAGCAGCTTACAGGGTGACGAGCAGTACTTC
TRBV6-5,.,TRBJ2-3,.,CASSPEGDTQYF,TGTGCCAGCAGTCCCGAGGGAGATACGCAGTATTTT
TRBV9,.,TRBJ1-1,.,CASSVVMNTEAFF,TGTGCCAGCAGCGTAGTTATGAACACTGAAGCTTTCTTT
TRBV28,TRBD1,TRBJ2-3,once,CASNLQGGSTDTQYF,TGTGCCAGCAACTTACAGGGGGGAAGCACAGATACGCAGTATTTT
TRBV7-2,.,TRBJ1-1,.,CASSAGSYTEAFF,TGTGCCAGCAGCGCCGGGAGCTACACTGAAGCTTTCTTT
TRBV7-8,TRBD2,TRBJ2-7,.,CASSPSGRRLYEQYF,TGTGCCAGCAGCCCTAGCGGGAGAAGGTTATACGAGCAGTACTTC
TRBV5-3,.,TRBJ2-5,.,CARSPSDETQYF,TGTGCCAGAAGCCCATCAGATGAGACCCAGTACTTC
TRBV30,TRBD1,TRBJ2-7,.,CAGGQAYEQYF,TGTGCCGGGGGACAGGCGTACGAGCAGTACTTC
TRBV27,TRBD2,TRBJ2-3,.,CASIPSAGERTDTQYF,TGTGCCAGCATCCCCTCGGCGGGGGAGAGGACAGATACGCAGTATTTT
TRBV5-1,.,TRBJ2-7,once,CASSLAMSAYEQYF,TGCGCCAGCAGCTTGGCCATGTCGGCCTACGAGCAGTACTTC
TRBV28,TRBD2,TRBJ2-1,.,CASSLSQGLGYNEQFF,TGTGCCAGCAGTTTATCGCAGGGACTAGGATACAATGAGCAGTTCTTC
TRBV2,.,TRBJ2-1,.,CASRVNRVEQFF,TGTGCCAGCAGGGTGAACAGGGTTGAGCAGTTCTTC
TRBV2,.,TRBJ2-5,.,CASSRQETQYF,TGTGCCAGCAGCAGGCAAGAGACCCAGTACTTC
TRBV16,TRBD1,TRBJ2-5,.,CASSPGTGATQETQYF,TGTGCCAGCAGCCCCGGGACAGGGGCGACACAAGAGACCCAGTACTTC
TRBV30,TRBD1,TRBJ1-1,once,CAWRGTGATEAFF,TGTGCCTGGCGTGGGACAGGGGCCACTGAAGCTTTCTTT
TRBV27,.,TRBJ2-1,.,CASSLSLVPQFF,TGTGCCAGCAGTTTATCCCTAGTCCCGCAGTTCTTC
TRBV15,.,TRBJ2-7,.,CATSREGRNSDEQYF,TGTGCCACCAGCAGAGAGGGAAGAAATAGCGACGAGCAGTACTTC
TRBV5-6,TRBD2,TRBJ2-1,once,CASGTSGRGDYNEQFF,TGTGCCAGCGGGACTAGCGGGAGGGGGGACTACAATGAGCAGTTCTTC
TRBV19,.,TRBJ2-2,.,CASSYSTNTGELFF,TGTGCCAGTAGCTACTCTACGAACACCGGGGAGCTGTTTTTT
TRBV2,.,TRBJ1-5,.,CASSADTGKGQPQHF,TGTGCCAGCAGTGCAGACACAGGGAAAGGACAGCCCCAGCATTTT
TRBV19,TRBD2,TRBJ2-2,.,CASSIDLLAEITGELFF,TGTGCCAGTAGTATAGATCTACTAGCGGAGATCACCGGGGAGCTGTTTTTT
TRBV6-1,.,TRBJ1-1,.,CASSEGSLNTEAFF,TGTGCCAGCAGTGAAGGCAGTCTGAACACTGAAGCTTTCTTT
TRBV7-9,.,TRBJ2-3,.,CASSFPTPSDTQYF,TGTGCCAGCAGCTTTCCCACACCATCAGATACGCAGTATTTT
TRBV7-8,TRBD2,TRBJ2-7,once,CASSLLSYREGNDEQYF,TGTGCCAGCAGCTTACTTTCTTACCGGGAGGGAAATGACGAGCAGTACTTC
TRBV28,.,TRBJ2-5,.,CASSSRRGERQETQYF,TGTGCCAGCAGTTCTCGTCGCGGGGAGCGTCAAGAGACCCAGTACTTC
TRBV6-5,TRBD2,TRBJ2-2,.,CASSYPSGSGELFF,TGTGCCAGCAGTTACCCTAGCGGGTCCGGGGAGCTGTTTTTT
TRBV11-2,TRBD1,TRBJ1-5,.,CASSPDRGLNQPQHF,TGTGCCAGCAGCCCGGACAGGGGGCTGAATCAGCCCCAGCATTTT
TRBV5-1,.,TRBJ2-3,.,CASSLDRASTDTQYF,TGCGCCAGCAGCTTGGACAGGGCTAGCACAGATACGCAGTATTTT
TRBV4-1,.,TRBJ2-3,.,CASSQEPRDTDTQYF,TGCGCCAGCAGCCAAGAACCCCGGGACACAGATACGCAGTATTTT
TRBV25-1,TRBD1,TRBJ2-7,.,CASSEFRTGPSEQYF,TGTGCCAGCAGTGAATTCAGGACAGGGCCAAGTGAGCAGTACTTC
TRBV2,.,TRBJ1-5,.,CASRSGNRPQHF,TGTGCCAGCAGGTCGGGAAATCGGCCCCAGCATTTT
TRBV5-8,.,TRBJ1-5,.,CASSLDGQPQHF,TGTGCCAGCAGCTTGGACGGTCAGCCCCAGCATTTT
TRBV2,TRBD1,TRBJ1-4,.,CASSEALGQAFAANEKLFF,TGTGCCAGCAGTGAAGCGCTCGGACAGGCCTTTGCGGCTAATGAAAAACTGTTTTTT
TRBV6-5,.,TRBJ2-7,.,CASSTASGLIYEQYF,TGTGCCAGCAGTACCGCAAGCGGACTGATCTACGAGCAGTACTTC
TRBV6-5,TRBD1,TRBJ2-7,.,CASTRSGTGGYEQYF,TGTGCCAGCACCAGATCCGGGACAGGTGGCTACGAGCAGTACTTC
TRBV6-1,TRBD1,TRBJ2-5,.,CASSWTGGDSETQYF,TGTGCCAGCAGTTGGACAGGGGGCGATTCGGAGACCCAGTACTTC
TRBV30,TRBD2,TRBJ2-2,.,CAWSVPSLAGGELFF,TGTGCCTGGAGTGTACCTTCCCTAGCGGGAGGGGAGCTGTTTTTT
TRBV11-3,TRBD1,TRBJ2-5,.,CASSPLTGQETQYF,TGTGCCAGCAGCCCCTTGACAGGGCAAGAGACCCAGTACTTC
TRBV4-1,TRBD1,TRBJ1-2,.,CASSPTGLGVYGYTF,TGCGCCAGCAGCCCGACAGGGTTAGGGGTCTATGGCTACACCTTC
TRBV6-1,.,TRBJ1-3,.,CASSQRGGSGNTIYF,TGTGCCAGCAGTCAAAGAGGGGGCTCTGGAAACACCATATATTTT
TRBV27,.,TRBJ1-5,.,CASSLSFVTNQPQHF,TGTGCCAGCAGTTTATCTTTCGTAACTAATCAGCCCCAGCATTTT
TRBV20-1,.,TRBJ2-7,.,CSASPGTEQYF,TGCAGTGCTTCCCCGGGAACCGAGCAGTACTTC
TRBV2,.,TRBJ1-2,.,CASSRFNYGYTF,TGTGCCAGCAGCAGATTTAACTATGGCTACACCTTC
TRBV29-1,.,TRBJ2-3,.,CSVRDTDTDTQYF,TGCAGCGTAAGGGACACGGACACAGATACGCAGTATTTT
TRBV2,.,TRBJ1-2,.,CASSAIRGRDYGYTF,TGTGCCAGCAGTGCTATTAGGGGCAGAGACTATGGCTACACCTTC
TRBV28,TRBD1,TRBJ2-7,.,CASSPGTETYEQYF,TGTGCCAGCAGTCCCGGGACAGAGACCTACGAGCAGTACTTC
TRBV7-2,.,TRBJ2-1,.,CASSLGGASSYNEQFF,TGTGCCAGCAGCTTAGGCGGGGCGAGCTCCTACAATGAGCAGTTCTTC
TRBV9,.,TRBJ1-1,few,CASSVGPAGTEAFF,TGTGCCAGCAGCGTAGGGCCAGCGGGGACTGAAGCTTTCTTT
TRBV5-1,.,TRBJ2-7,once,CASSWTASTNYEQYF,TGCGCCAGCAGCTGGACAGCATCAACCAACTACGAGCAGTACTTC